This T cell receptor (beta chain) was identified during a study of blood T cell repertoires in COVID-19. The V end lost 4 bases, the J end lost 0 bases, and 22 bases lay between the germline ends. This CDR3 region has 18 residues. Germline loops: CDR1 SGDLS, CDR2 YYNGEE. Assay used: immunoSEQ multiplex PCR; TCRdb lists only in-frame clones, some missing. The data contain some 380,000 clones, around 87% of them seen just once; the ten biggest clones take up approximately 1.2%. Sequences were obtained from PBMCs or T cells enriched from blood (not recorded which). This chain connects TRBV9 to TRBJ1-2; D perhaps matches TRBD1 (6 bases). The sequence was obtained from a man younger than 45 who had recovered from COVID-19. CDR3 in amino acids: CASSPLSGGSNTNYGYTF. The CDR3 DNA reads as TGTGCCAGCAGCCCACTCAGTGGGGGCAGTAACACTAACTATGGCTACACCTTC.